This T cell receptor (beta chain) was sequenced during a study of blood T cell repertoires in COVID-19. As handled by the study authors: Amplifying reference gene primers gave estimates of nucleated cell counts. The protocol was immunoSEQ multiplex PCR, while the TCRdb copy is restricted to in-frame clones and leaves out a portion. The V and J calls and the clone size are those of that table, but D and trimming were determined from the DNA. The sample consists of about 84,000 clones, 75% to 85% of them appearing once. The CDR3 totals 15 residues. J lost 5 bases, V lost 4 bases, and 7 bases had no gene match. Germline lookup yields CDR1 LNHDA and CDR2 SQIVND (reference sequence).

Input material: peripheral blood. This chain links TRBV19 with TRBJ2-5; 10 bases fit TRBD1. The sequence was obtained from an elderly woman with acute or convalescent COVID-19. Here the CDR3 DNA reads TGTGCCAGTAGTACTCAGACAGGGGGCTGGGAGACCCAGTACTTC. Protein sequence: CASSTQTGGWETQYF.